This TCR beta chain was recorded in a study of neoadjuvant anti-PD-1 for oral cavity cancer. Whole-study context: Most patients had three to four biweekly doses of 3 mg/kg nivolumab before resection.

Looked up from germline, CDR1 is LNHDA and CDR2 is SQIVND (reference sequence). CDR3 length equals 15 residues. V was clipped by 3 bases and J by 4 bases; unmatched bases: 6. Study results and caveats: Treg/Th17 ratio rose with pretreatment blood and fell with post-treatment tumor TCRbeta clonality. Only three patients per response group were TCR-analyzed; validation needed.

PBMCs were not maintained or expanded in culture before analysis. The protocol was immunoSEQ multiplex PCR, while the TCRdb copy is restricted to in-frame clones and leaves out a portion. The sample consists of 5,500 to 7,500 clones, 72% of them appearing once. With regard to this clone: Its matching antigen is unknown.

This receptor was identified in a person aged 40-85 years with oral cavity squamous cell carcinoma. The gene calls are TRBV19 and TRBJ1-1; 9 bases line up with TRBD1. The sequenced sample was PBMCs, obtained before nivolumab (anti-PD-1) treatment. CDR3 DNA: TGTGCCAGTAGTATTTTCGACAGGGGGAGCACTGAAGCTTTCTTT. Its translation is CASSIFDRGSTEAFF.